This T cell receptor (beta chain) was sequenced in a study of siplizumab effects on memory and regulatory T cells. Study-level results: Proliferating CD4+ or CD8+ clones, roughly 80-96% of them, lacked an assignable naive or memory phenotype. Siplizumab significantly decreased alloreactive sequences from unstimulated CD4+ memory cells.

The germline CDR1 and CDR2 sequences are SGHTS and YDEGEE. This CDR3 comprises 15 residues. V was clipped by 2 bases and J by 10 bases; unmatched bases: 7. Some 98,000 TCR templates underwent assay in every sample. Sequencing used immunoSEQ multiplex PCR; TCRdb keeps in-frame clones, though not all of them. The table includes about 56,000 clones, about 98% detected once. As regards this clone: The antigen is not known.

Unstimulated naive, memory, effector memory and TEMRA subsets were subjected to sequencing in three donor pairs. The rearrangement joins TRBV5-8 to TRBJ2-2; 11 bases align to TRBD1. The TCR was taken from a human donor in good health. Material for sequencing was naive CD8+ T cells sorted from blood. The CDR3 nucleotides are TGTGCCAGCAGCTTTGCCGGGACAGGGGGTGAGGAGCTGTTTTTT. This translates into CASSFAGTGGEELFF.